Below, one T cell receptor (beta chain) is given with its context. The sample belongs to a study of cytomegalovirus exposure and HLA in healthy donors. Vbeta (60) and Jbeta (13) primers were used in the PCR. Only in-frame clones appear in the TCRdb table, and some are missing; sequencing was by immunoSEQ multiplex PCR. This repertoire shows fewer than 200,000 clones, 80% found once; its top ten account for just over 4.5%. Germline V gene data show CDR1 as MDHEN and CDR2 as SYDVKM. Losses at the gene ends were 5 bases for V and 4 bases for J; bases not matched to a gene: 13. The CDR3 loop spans 16 amino acids.

The J gene is TRBJ2-7, the V gene TRBV28; 8 positions match TRBD1. The TCR comes from a woman between 50 and 59 years old in good health and CMV-seropositive. The specimen sequenced was PBMCs. The CDR3 DNA is TGTGCCAGCAGTCGACCGATCCGGGGACAGGCTTACGAGCAGTACTTC. It yields the protein CASSRPIRGQAYEQYF.